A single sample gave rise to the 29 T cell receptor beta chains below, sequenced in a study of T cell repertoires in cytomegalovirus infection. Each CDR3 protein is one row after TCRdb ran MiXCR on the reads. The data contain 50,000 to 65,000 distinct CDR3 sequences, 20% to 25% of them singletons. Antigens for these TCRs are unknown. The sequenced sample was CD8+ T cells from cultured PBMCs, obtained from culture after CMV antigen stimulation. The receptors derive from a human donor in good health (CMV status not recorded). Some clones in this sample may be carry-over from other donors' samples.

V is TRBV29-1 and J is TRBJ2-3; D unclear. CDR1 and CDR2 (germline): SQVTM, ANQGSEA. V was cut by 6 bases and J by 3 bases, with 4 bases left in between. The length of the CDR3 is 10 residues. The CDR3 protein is CSVRTDTQYF. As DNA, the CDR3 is TGCAGCGTGAGAACAGATACGCAGTATTTT.

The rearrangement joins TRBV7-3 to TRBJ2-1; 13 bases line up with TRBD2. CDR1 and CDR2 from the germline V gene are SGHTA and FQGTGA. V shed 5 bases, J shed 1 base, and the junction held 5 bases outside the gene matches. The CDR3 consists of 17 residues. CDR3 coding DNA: TGTGCCAGCAGCCTAGGACTAGCGGGAGAATCCTACAATGAGCAGTTCTTC. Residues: CASSLGLAGESYNEQFF.

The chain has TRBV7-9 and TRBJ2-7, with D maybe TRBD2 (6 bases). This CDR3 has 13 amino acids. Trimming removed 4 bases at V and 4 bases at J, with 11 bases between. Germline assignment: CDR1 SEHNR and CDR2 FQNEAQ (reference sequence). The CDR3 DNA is TGTGCCAGCAGCTCGGGGGTCTGGTACGAGCAGTACTTC. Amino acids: CASSSGVWYEQYF.

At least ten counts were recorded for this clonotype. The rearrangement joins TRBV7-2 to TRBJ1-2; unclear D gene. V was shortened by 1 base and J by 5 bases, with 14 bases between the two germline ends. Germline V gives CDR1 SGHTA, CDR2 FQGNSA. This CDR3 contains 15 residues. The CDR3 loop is CASSLDSGGVYGYTF. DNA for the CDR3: TGTGCCAGCAGCTTAGACAGTGGCGGAGTTTATGGCTACACCTTC.

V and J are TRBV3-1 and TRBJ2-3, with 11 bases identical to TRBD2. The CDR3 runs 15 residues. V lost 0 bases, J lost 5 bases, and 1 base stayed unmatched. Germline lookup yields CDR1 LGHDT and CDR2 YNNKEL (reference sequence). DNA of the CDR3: TGTGCCAGCAGCCAAGAAACTAGCGGGGGAGATACGCAGTATTTT. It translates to CASSQETSGGDTQYF.

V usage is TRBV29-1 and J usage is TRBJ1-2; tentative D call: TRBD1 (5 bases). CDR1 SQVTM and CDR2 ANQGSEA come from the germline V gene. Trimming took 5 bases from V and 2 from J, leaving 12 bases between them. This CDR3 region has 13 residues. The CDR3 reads CSVFGDGNYGYTF. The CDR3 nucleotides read TGCAGCGTTTTTGGGGACGGAAACTATGGCTACACCTTC.

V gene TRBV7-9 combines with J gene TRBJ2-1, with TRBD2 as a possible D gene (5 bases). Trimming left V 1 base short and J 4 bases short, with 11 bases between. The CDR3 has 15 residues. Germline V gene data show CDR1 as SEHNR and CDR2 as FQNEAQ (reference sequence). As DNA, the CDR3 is TGTGCCAGCAGCTTAGGAGGGCCCCCTTACAATGAGCAGTTCTTC. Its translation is CASSLGGPPYNEQFF.

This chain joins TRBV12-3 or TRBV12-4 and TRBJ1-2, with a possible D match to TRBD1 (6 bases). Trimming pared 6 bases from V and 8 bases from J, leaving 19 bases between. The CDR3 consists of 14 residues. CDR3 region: CASSRGGQSEGYTF. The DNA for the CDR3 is TGTGCCAGCAGCCGGGGGGGGCAGAGTGAAGGCTACACCTTC.

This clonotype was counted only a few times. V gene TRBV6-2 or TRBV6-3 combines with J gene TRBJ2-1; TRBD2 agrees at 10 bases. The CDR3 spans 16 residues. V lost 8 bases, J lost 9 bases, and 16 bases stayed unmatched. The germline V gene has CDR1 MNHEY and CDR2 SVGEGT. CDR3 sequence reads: CASEGYPSGGRSEQFF. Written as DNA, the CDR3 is TGTGCCAGCGAGGGGTATCCTAGCGGGGGAAGGAGTGAGCAGTTCTTC.

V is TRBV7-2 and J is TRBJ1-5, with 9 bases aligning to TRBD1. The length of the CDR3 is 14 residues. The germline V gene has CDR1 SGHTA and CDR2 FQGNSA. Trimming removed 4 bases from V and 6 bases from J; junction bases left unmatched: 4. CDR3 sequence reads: CASSSGTGRQPQHF. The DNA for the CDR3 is TGTGCCAGCAGCTCCGGGACAGGGCGTCAGCCCCAGCATTTT.

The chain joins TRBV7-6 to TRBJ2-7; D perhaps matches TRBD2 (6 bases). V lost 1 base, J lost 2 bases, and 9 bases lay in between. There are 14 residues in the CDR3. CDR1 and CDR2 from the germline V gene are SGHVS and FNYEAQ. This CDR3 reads CASSLVAGTYEQYF. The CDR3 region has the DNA TGTGCCAGCAGCTTAGTGGCGGGAACCTACGAGCAGTACTTC.

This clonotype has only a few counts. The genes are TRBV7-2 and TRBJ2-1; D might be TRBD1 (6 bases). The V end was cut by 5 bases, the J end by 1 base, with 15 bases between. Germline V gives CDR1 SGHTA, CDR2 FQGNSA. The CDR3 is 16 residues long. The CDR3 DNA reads TGTGCCAGCAGCCTCCAGGGGTCCCGGTCCTACAATGAGCAGTTCTTC. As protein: CASSLQGSRSYNEQFF.

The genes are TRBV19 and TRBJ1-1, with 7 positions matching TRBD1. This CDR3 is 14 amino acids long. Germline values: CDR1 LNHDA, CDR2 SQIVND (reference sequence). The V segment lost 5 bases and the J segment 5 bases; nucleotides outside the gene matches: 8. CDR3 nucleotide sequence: TGTGCCAGTAGTCTTCCAGGGGGACGAACTGAAGCTTTCTTT. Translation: CASSLPGGRTEAFF.

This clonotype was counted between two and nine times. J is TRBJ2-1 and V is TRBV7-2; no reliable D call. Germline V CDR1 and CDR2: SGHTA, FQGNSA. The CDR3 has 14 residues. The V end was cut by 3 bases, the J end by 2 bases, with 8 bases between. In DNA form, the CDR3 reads TGTGCCAGCAGCTTTAAACACACCTACAATGAGCAGTTCTTC. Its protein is CASSFKHTYNEQFF.

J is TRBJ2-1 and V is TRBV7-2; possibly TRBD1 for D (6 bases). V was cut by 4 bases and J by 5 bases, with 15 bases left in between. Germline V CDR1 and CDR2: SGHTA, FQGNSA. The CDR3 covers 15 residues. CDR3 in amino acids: CASSSVDSLDNEQFF. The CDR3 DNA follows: TGTGCCAGCAGCTCAGTGGACAGCTTAGACAATGAGCAGTTCTTC.

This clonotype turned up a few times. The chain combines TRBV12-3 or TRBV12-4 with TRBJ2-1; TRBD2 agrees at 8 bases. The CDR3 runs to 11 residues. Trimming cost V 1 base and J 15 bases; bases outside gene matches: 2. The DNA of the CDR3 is TGTGCCAGCAGTTTAGGGACTAGCTGGTTCTTC. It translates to CASSLGTSWFF.

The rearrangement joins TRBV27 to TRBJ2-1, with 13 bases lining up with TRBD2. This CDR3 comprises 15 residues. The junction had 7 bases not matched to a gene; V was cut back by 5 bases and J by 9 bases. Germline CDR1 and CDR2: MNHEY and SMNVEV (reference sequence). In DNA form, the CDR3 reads TGTGCCAGCAGTCCCGGACTAGCGGGAGCCATTGAGCAGTTCTTC. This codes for CASSPGLAGAIEQFF.

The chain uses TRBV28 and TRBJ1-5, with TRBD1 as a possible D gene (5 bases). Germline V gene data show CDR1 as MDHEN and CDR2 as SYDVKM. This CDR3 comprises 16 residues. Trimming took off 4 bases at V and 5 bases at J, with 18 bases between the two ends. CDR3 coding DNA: TGTGCCAGCAGTTCCCCGGGGAGGGGCGGGGATCAGCCCCAGCATTTT. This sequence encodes CASSSPGRGGDQPQHF. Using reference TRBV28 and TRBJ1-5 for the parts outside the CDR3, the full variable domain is DVKVTQSSRYLVKRTGEKVFLECVQDMDHENMFWYRQDPGLGLRLIYFSYDVKMKEKGDIPEGYSVSREKKERFSLILESASTNQTSMYLCASSSPGRGGDQPQHFGDGTRLSIL.

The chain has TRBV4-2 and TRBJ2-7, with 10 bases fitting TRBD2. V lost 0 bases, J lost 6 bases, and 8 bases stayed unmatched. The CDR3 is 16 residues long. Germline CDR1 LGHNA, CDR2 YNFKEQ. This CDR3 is CASSQDGTSGNSEQYF. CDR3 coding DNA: TGTGCCAGCAGCCAAGATGGCACTAGCGGGAATAGCGAGCAGTACTTC.

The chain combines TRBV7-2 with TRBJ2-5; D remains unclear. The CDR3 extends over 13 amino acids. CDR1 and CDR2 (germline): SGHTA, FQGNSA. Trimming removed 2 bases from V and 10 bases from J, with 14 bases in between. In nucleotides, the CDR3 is TGTGCCAGCAGCTTAAACATCGAGAGGCTCCAGTACTTC. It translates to CASSLNIERLQYF.

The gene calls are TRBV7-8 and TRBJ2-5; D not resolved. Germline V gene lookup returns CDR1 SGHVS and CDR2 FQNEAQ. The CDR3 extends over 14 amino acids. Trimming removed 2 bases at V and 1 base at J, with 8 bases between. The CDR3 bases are TGTGCCAGCAGCTTAAGGGTACCCCAAGAGACCCAGTACTTC. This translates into CASSLRVPQETQYF.

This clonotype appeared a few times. CDR3 bases: TGTGCCAGCAGCCCCTCGGGAGGGAAGGGCAGCTACGAGCAGTACTTC. Protein product: CASSPSGGKGSYEQYF. The V and J genes are TRBV12-3 or TRBV12-4 and TRBJ2-7; 8 nucleotides match TRBD2. This CDR3 has 16 residues. The V gene end was trimmed by 6 bases and the J gene end by 3 bases; junction bases not matched to a gene: 13.

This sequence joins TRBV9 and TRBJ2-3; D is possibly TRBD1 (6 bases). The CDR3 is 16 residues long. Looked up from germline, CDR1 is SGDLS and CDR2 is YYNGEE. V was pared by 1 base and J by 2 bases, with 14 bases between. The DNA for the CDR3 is TGTGCCAGCAGCGTAAAGCAGGGGTCTTCCACAGATACGCAGTATTTT. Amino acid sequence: CASSVKQGSSTDTQYF.

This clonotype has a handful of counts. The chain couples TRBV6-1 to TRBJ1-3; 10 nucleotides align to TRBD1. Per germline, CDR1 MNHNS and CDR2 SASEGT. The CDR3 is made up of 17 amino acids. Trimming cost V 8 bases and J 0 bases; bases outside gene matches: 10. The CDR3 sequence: CASGTGEYTASGNTIYF. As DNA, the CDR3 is TGTGCCAGCGGGACAGGGGAATATACGGCCTCTGGAAACACCATATATTTT.

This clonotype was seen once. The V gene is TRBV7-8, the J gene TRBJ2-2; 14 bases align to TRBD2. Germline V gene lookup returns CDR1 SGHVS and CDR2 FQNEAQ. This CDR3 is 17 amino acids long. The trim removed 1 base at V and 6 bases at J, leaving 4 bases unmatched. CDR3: CASSLGGTSGSPGELFF. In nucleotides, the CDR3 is TGTGCCAGCAGCTTAGGAGGGACTAGCGGGAGCCCCGGGGAGCTGTTTTTT.

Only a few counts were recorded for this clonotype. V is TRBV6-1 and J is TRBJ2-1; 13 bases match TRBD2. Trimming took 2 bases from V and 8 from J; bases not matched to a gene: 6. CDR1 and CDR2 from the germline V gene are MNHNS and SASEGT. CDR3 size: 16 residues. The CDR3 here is CASSERLAGGLDEQFF. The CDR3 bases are TGTGCCAGCAGTGAACGACTAGCGGGAGGTCTCGATGAGCAGTTCTTC.

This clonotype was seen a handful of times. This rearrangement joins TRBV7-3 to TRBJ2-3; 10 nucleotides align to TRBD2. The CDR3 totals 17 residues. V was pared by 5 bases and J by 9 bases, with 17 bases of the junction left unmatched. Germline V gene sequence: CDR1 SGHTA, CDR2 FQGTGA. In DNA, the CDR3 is TGTGCCAGCAGCCCGTCCATCGGTCTAGCGGGAGCCGAGACGCAGTATTTT. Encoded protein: CASSPSIGLAGAETQYF.

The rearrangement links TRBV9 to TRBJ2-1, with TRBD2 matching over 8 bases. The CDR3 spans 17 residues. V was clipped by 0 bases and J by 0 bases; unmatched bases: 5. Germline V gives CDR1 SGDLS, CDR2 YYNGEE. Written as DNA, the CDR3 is TGTGCCAGCAGCGTAGATTCGGGGGGGAGCTCCTACAATGAGCAGTTCTTC. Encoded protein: CASSVDSGGSSYNEQFF. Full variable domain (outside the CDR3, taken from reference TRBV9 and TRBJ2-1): DSGVTQTPKHLITATGQRVTLRCSPRSGDLSVYWYQQSLDQGLQFLIQYYNGEERAKGNILERFSAQQFPDLHSELNLSSLELGDSALYFCASSVDSGGSSYNEQFFGPGTRLTVL.

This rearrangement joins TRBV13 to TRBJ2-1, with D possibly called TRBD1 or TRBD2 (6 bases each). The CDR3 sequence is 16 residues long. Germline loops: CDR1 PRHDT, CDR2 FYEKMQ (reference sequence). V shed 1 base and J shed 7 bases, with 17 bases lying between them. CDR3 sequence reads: CASSLEGDSQGNEQFF. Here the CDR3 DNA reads TGTGCCAGCAGCTTAGAGGGGGACTCCCAGGGGAATGAGCAGTTCTTC.